One TCR beta chain is described in this entry. Its target is not known. Sequencing used immunoSEQ v3. Sequenced by immunoSEQ multiplex PCR; TCRdb stores in-frame clones only, minus some. Of roughly 57,000 clones detected, approximately 80% appear once; the ten largest clones hold just under 3%. The sample comes from a study of TIL therapy for anti-PD-1-resistant metastatic lung cancer. About the study: Tumors carried a median about 1.5 non-synonymous mutations per megabase. Findings and caveats of the study: Treatment-naive, never-smoker and oncogene-addicted patients were overrepresented in this highly selected cohort.

The sample's time point: pre-treatment sample, taken before nivolumab and TIL therapy. Sequences were derived from blood, sampled at baseline. This receptor was identified in a person aged 25-85 years with non-small cell lung cancer.

The CDR3 protein is CASSEIGQVGQPQHF. The CDR3 nucleotides read TGTGCCAGCAGTGAAATCGGGCAGGTGGGTCAGCCCCAGCATTTT. The chain joins TRBV6-1 to TRBJ1-5; D is ambiguous. The CDR3 has 15 residues. CDR1 is MNHNS and CDR2 is SASEGT in the germline V gene. V dropped 2 bases and J dropped 6 bases, with 14 bases sitting between them.